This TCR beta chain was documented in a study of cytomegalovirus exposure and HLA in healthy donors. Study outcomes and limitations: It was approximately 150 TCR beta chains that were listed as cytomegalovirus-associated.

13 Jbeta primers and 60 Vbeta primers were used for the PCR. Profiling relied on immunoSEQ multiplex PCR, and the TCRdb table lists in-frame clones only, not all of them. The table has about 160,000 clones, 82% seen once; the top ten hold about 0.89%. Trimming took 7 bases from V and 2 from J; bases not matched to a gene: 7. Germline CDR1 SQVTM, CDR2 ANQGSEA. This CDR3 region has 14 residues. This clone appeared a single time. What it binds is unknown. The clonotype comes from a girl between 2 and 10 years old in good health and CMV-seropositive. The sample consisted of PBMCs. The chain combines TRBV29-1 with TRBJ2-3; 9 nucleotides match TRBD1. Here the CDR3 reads CSGGQGSFTDTQYF. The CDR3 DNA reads TGCAGCGGAGGACAGGGGTCTTTCACAGATACGCAGTATTTT.